A single sample is the source of the 7 T cell receptor beta chains below, sequenced in a study of T cell changes during pregnancy in multiple sclerosis. TCRdb's table, derived via immunoSEQ multiplex PCR, lists solely in-frame clones and lacks some. The table lists approximately 32,000 clones, 75% to 90% of them singletons. Sequenced material: CD8+ T cells from peripheral blood mononuclear cells, taken in the second trimester of pregnancy. These receptors were collected from a female donor with multiple sclerosis, enrolled in a pregnancy study.

The rearrangement links TRBV4-2 to TRBJ2-1; D not certain. Germline V gene lookup returns CDR1 LGHNA and CDR2 YNFKEQ. CDR3 length equals 13 residues. V was shortened by 0 bases and J by 10 bases, with 10 bases between the two germline ends. The CDR3 sequence is CASSQDRGLEQFF. CDR3 DNA: TGTGCCAGCAGCCAAGATCGCGGTCTGGAGCAGTTCTTC.

The V and J genes are TRBV28 and TRBJ2-5; a possible D gene is TRBD2 (6 bases). V gave up 3 bases and J gave up 4 bases, with 21 bases separating them. Per the germline V gene, CDR1 is MDHEN and CDR2 is SYDVKM. This CDR3 contains 17 residues. The DNA for the CDR3 is TGTGCCAGCAGTTTCTCCACACCGGGACGGAGGGGAGAGACCCAGTACTTC. This encodes CASSFSTPGRRGETQYF.

The V call is TRBV30, the J call TRBJ2-7; 13 bases are a match to TRBD2. CDR1 and CDR2 from the germline V gene are GTSNPN and SVGIG (reference sequence). The CDR3 is made up of 17 amino acids. Losses at the gene ends were 1 base for V and 4 bases for J; bases not matched to a gene: 10. In DNA form, the CDR3 reads TGTGCCTGGAGTGCTTTCCCCATGACTAGCGGGAGGTACGAGCAGTACTTC. It specifies CAWSAFPMTSGRYEQYF.

The chain couples TRBV5-6 to TRBJ2-7; D is unresolved. Germline assignment: CDR1 SGHDT and CDR2 YYEEEE. The CDR3 consists of 12 residues. The V and J ends lost 4 bases and 0 bases respectively, with 5 bases between them. The CDR3 protein is CASSQASYEQYF. CDR3 DNA: TGTGCCAGCAGCCAGGCCTCCTACGAGCAGTACTTC.

This chain links TRBV19 with TRBJ2-1; 9 nucleotides match TRBD2. CDR1 and CDR2 from the germline V gene are LNHDA and SQIVND (reference sequence). The CDR3 runs 14 residues. The V and J ends lost 7 bases and 5 bases, in that order; junction bases with no gene match: 6. In DNA, the CDR3 is TGTGCCAGTACCACGGGACTAGCCAACAATGAGCAGTTCTTC. Amino acid sequence: CASTTGLANNEQFF.

The chain combines TRBV7-9 with TRBJ1-3; D unclear. The CDR3 has 11 amino acids. The germline V gene has CDR1 SEHNR and CDR2 FQNEAQ (reference sequence). Trimming left V 5 bases short and J 8 bases short, with 7 bases between. Here the CDR3 reads CASSREDTIYF. CDR3 DNA sequence: TGTGCCAGCAGCAGAGAGGACACCATATATTTT.

The chain is built from TRBV7-6 and TRBJ2-7, with TRBD1 identical over 7 bases. CDR3 length: 14 amino acids. Unmatched junction bases numbered 0, after V lost 1 base and J lost 0 bases. CDR1 is SGHVS, CDR2 FNYEAQ, per germline. The CDR3 coding sequence is TGTGCCAGCAGCTTAGGGGACAGCTCCTACGAGCAGTACTTC. It encodes CASSLGDSSYEQYF.